What follows are 25 T cell receptor beta chains derived from one specimen sequenced in a study of blood T cell repertoires in COVID-19. Clones were sequenced by immunoSEQ multiplex PCR, and TCRdb holds only the in-frame ones, with some missing. The table has around 58,000 clones, approximately 82% seen once. The sample comprised peripheral blood. The origin of the receptors is a human donor in a cohort sampled during active COVID-19.

The chain employs TRBV19 and TRBJ1-1, with 12 bases aligning to TRBD1. The CDR3 is 17 residues long. The V segment lost 6 bases and the J segment 1 base; nucleotides outside the gene matches: 9. CDR1 is LNHDA, CDR2 SQIVND, per germline (reference sequence). The CDR3: CASSPGQGALRNTEAFF. The CDR3, as DNA: TGTGCCAGTAGCCCGGGACAGGGGGCTCTCAGGAACACTGAAGCTTTCTTT.

The gene calls are TRBV7-2 and TRBJ1-1, with TRBD1 matching over 7 bases. Germline V CDR1 and CDR2: SGHTA, FQGNSA. The CDR3 has 15 amino acids. Trimming took 4 bases from V and 4 from J; bases not matched to a gene: 9. Here the CDR3 reads CASSYFAAGGTEAFF. The CDR3 bases are TGTGCCAGCAGCTACTTCGCGGCAGGGGGCACTGAAGCTTTCTTT.

This chain links TRBV19 with TRBJ1-1; possibly TRBD1 for D (6 bases). Per germline, CDR1 LNHDA and CDR2 SQIVND (reference sequence). This CDR3 is 18 amino acids long. The germline V and J ends were trimmed by 0 bases and 1 base, with 18 bases remaining between them. The CDR3 nucleotides are TGTGCCAGTAGTATAGAAGGGGGTTCCCACTCCTGGAACACTGAAGCTTTCTTT. Translating it yields CASSIEGGSHSWNTEAFF.

This clone has only one observation. The chain recombines TRBV3-1 (or the pseudogene TRBV3-2) with TRBJ1-1; D is perhaps TRBD1 (6 bases). This CDR3 has 11 residues. Trimming took 8 bases from V and 9 from J, leaving 13 bases between them. CDR1 and CDR2 (germline): LGHDT, YNNKEL (reference sequence). The CDR3 loop is CASSLTGKAFF. The CDR3 bases are TGTGCCAGCTCATTAACAGGGAAAGCTTTCTTT.

V gene TRBV15 combines with J gene TRBJ1-2, with TRBD1 identical over 10 bases. This CDR3 is 15 amino acids long. The germline gives CDR1 LNHNV, CDR2 YYDKDF (reference sequence). The V gene end was trimmed by 1 base and the J gene end by 4 bases; junction bases not matched to a gene: 3. This CDR3 is CATSRGGQGLYGYTF. The CDR3 DNA reads as TGTGCCACCAGCAGAGGGGGACAGGGGCTCTATGGCTACACCTTC.

The V gene is TRBV27, the J gene TRBJ1-5; D is perhaps TRBD1 (5 bases). This CDR3 contains 13 residues. The germline V and J ends were trimmed by 3 bases and 5 bases, with 8 bases remaining between them. Germline values: CDR1 MNHEY, CDR2 SMNVEV (reference sequence). The CDR3 loop reads CASSFGGDQPQHF. The DNA of the CDR3 is TGTGCCAGCAGTTTCGGGGGAGATCAGCCCCAGCATTTT.

The chain is built from TRBV7-2 and TRBJ1-5; 8 bases align to TRBD1. This CDR3 spans 15 amino acids. The V segment lost 3 bases and the J segment 1 base; nucleotides outside the gene matches: 2. Germline assignment: CDR1 SGHTA and CDR2 FQGNSA. CDR3: CASSFQGASNQPQHF. CDR3 nucleotides: TGTGCCAGCAGCTTTCAGGGGGCGAGCAATCAGCCCCAGCATTTT.

This CDR3 reads CAAGQGFGQPQHF. For the CDR3, the DNA is TGTGCCGCCGGACAGGGTTTCGGTCAGCCCCAGCATTTT. J is TRBJ1-5 and V is TRBV24-1, with 8 nucleotides matching TRBD1. V trimming: 12 bases; J trimming: 6 bases; junction bases outside the gene matches: 9. The CDR3 loop spans 13 amino acids. Germline V gives CDR1 KGHDR, CDR2 SFDVKD.

The V call is TRBV7-8, the J call TRBJ1-5; 8 bases fit TRBD1. This CDR3 spans 15 amino acids. The V gene end was trimmed by 3 bases and the J gene end by 3 bases; junction bases not matched to a gene: 4. Germline CDR1 and CDR2: SGHVS and FQNEAQ. CDR3 DNA: TGTGCCAGCAGCTTGGGACAGGCGGTCAATCAGCCCCAGCATTTT. This gives the protein CASSLGQAVNQPQHF.

This sequence joins TRBV2 and TRBJ2-5; 7 bases agree with TRBD1. The V and J ends lost 4 bases and 4 bases, in that order; junction bases with no gene match: 9. There are 15 residues in the CDR3. The germline CDR1 and CDR2 sequences are SNHLY and FYNNEI. The CDR3 sequence is CASSGGNRDRETQYF. The CDR3 coding sequence is TGTGCCAGCAGTGGGGGGAACCGGGACAGAGAGACCCAGTACTTC.

This chain joins TRBV5-1 and TRBJ1-3, with 7 positions matching TRBD1. The CDR3 is 14 amino acids. The V gene end was trimmed by 4 bases and the J gene end by 4 bases; junction bases not matched to a gene: 5. CDR1 and CDR2 from the germline V gene are SGHRS and YFSETQ. In DNA form, the CDR3 reads TGCGCCAGCAGCAACACAGGGGAGGGAAACACCATATATTTT. Translation gives CASSNTGEGNTIYF.

The chain employs TRBV5-4 and TRBJ1-2, with TRBD1 matching 7 bases. The V segment lost 0 bases and the J segment 8 bases; nucleotides outside the gene matches: 4. There are 13 residues in the CDR3. The germline V gene has CDR1 SGHNT and CDR2 YYREEE (reference sequence). The CDR3 reads CASSLGQGGGYTF. CDR3 nucleotides: TGTGCCAGCAGCTTGGGACAGGGAGGCGGCTACACCTTC.

This clone has just a few counts. The chain combines TRBV19 with TRBJ2-7; 7 nucleotides line up with TRBD1. The ends lost 6 bases at V and 5 bases at J; junction bases unmatched: 10. Germline CDR1 is LNHDA and CDR2 is SQIVND (reference sequence). The CDR3 contains 14 residues. CDR3 nucleotide sequence: TGTGCCAGTAGCAAGACAGGGTCCTCGCACGAGCAGTACTTC. This translates into CASSKTGSSHEQYF.

This chain connects TRBV5-1 to TRBJ2-5; D gene unclear. Trimming pared 4 bases from V and 5 bases from J, leaving 12 bases between. CDR1 is SGHRS and CDR2 is YFSETQ in the germline V gene. The CDR3 is 13 amino acids. The CDR3: CASSLIIGETQYF. CDR3 nucleotide sequence: TGCGCCAGCAGCCTGATCATCGGGGAGACCCAGTACTTC.

This clone was detected a few times. This chain links TRBV2 with TRBJ1-4, with TRBD1 matching over 8 bases. J lost 10 bases, V lost 3 bases, and 7 bases had no gene match. This CDR3 comprises 14 residues. CDR1 SNHLY and CDR2 FYNNEI come from the germline V gene. The CDR3 DNA follows: TGTGCCAGCAGTGAGGGGACAGGAAGAGGAAAACTGTTTTTT. It is translated as CASSEGTGRGKLFF.

A few counts support this clone. The chain links TRBV19 to TRBJ1-2; no reliable D call. The germline gives CDR1 LNHDA, CDR2 SQIVND (reference sequence). CDR3 length: 14 residues. Trimming removed 5 bases at V and 6 bases at J, with 16 bases between. The CDR3 coding sequence is TGTGCCAGTAGTCCCACCCCCGCCCCGGATGGCTACACCTTC. Translating it yields CASSPTPAPDGYTF.

J is TRBJ1-6 and V is TRBV28; D possibly corresponds to TRBD1 (5 bases). This CDR3 is built from 16 residues. Germline CDR1 is MDHEN and CDR2 is SYDVKM. V was clipped by 0 bases and J by 6 bases, with 12 bases between them. The CDR3 protein is CASSLWAGRTNSPLHF. The CDR3 nucleotides are TGTGCCAGCAGTTTATGGGCGGGACGGACTAATTCACCCCTCCACTTT.

The chain uses TRBV5-1 and TRBJ1-1; D unresolved. The germline V and J ends were trimmed by 4 bases and 7 bases, with 23 bases remaining between them. Per germline, CDR1 SGHRS and CDR2 YFSETQ. The CDR3 is made up of 16 amino acids. The CDR3 reads CASSPGLGQRRGEAFF. CDR3 coding DNA: TGCGCCAGCAGCCCCGGCTTGGGCCAGCGTCGGGGTGAAGCTTTCTTT.

The V call is TRBV7-2, the J call TRBJ2-5, with 9 positions matching TRBD1. Trimming cost V 1 base and J 4 bases; bases outside gene matches: 7. Germline CDR1 is SGHTA and CDR2 is FQGNSA. CDR3 length equals 16 residues. CDR3 DNA sequence: TGTGCCAGCAGCTTAGTATTGAGGACAGGGGCAGAGACCCAGTACTTC. Its translation is CASSLVLRTGAETQYF.

This rearrangement joins TRBV7-9 to TRBJ1-1; D might be TRBD1 (5 bases). Trimming took 7 bases from V and 1 from J, leaving 7 bases between them. Germline values: CDR1 SEHNR, CDR2 FQNEAQ (reference sequence). The CDR3 extends over 12 amino acids. Here the CDR3 reads CASNRQNTEAFF. In DNA, the CDR3 is TGTGCCAGCAACAGGCAGAACACTGAAGCTTTCTTT.

This chain joins TRBV25-1 and TRBJ1-1; 8 nucleotides align to TRBD1. CDR1 is MGHDK, CDR2 SYGVNS, per germline. The junction had 2 bases not matched to a gene; V was cut back by 3 bases and J by 5 bases. This CDR3 comprises 13 residues. The CDR3 loop reads CASSDHRGTEAFF. CDR3 DNA: TGTGCCAGCAGTGATCACAGGGGGACTGAAGCTTTCTTT. Full variable domain (rest looked up from reference TRBV25-1 and TRBJ1-1): EADIYQTPRYLVIGTGKKITLECSQTMGHDKMYWYQQDPGMELHLIHYSYGVNSTEKGDLSSESTVSRIRTEHFPLTLESARPSHTSQYLCASSDHRGTEAFFGQGTRLTVV.

The J gene is TRBJ1-3, the V gene TRBV6-1; TRBD1 matches at 9 bases. Germline trimming cut 3 bases from V and 2 bases from J; bases unmatched to any gene: 5. Germline V lookup: CDR1 MNHNS, CDR2 SASEGT. The CDR3 totals 16 residues. This CDR3 is CASSEGQGITGNTIYF. The CDR3 bases are TGTGCCAGCAGTGAGGGACAGGGCATTACTGGAAACACCATATATTTT.

The chain carries TRBV4-1 and TRBJ2-7, with D maybe TRBD2 (6 bases). Between the trimmed V and J ends, which lost 1 base and 0 bases, there was a span of 25 bases. Germline lookup yields CDR1 MGHRA and CDR2 YSYEKL. The CDR3 covers 20 residues. CDR3 in amino acids: CASSQAKSGTGAGPSYEQYF. CDR3 coding DNA: TGCGCCAGCAGCCAAGCAAAATCCGGGACGGGAGCCGGTCCCTCCTACGAGCAGTACTTC.

This chain connects TRBV9 to TRBJ2-3, with 8 bases aligning to TRBD1. With V trimmed by 4 bases and J by 0 bases, 7 bases remained unmatched. This CDR3 has 16 residues. Germline CDR1 SGDLS, CDR2 YYNGEE. The CDR3 coding sequence is TGTGCCAGCAGCATACAGGGGGTCCCTAGCACAGATACGCAGTATTTT. It is translated as CASSIQGVPSTDTQYF.

This clone was detected only a few times. The chain couples TRBV2 to TRBJ2-2, with 7 bases that match TRBD1. J was trimmed by 4 bases and V by 6 bases; bases with no gene match: 5. Per germline, CDR1 SNHLY and CDR2 FYNNEI. CDR3 length: 14 residues. The CDR3: CASSPQGLTGELFF. For the CDR3, the DNA is TGTGCCAGCAGCCCACAGGGGCTCACCGGGGAGCTGTTTTTT. The full variable domain, completed using reference TRBV2 and TRBJ2-2, is EPEVTQTPSHQVTQMGQEVILRCVPISNHLYFYWYRQILGQKVEFLVSFYNNEISEKSEIFDDQFSVERPDGSNFTLKIRSTKLEDSAMYFCASSPQGLTGELFFGEGSRLTVL.